This T cell receptor beta chain was identified during a study of T cell responses to AZD1222 COVID-19 vaccine. Regarding this clone: Its antigen is undetermined.

Here immunoSEQ multiplex PCR was the method, and the copy in TCRdb shows in-frame clones only, minus some. Among some 130,000 clones, around 84% were seen once, and the ten largest hold roughly 4.3%. Findings of the study overall: Mostly white British, mostly female donors; authors suggested clonal diversity may be underestimated. Increases in Spike-specific TCR breadth and depth were seen after two AZD1222 doses.

CDR1 SEHNR and CDR2 FQNEAQ come from the germline V gene (reference sequence). There are 14 residues in the CDR3. Trimming took 1 base from V and 6 from J, leaving 12 bases between them. Source: peripheral blood, taken on day 0 of AZD1222 vaccination. This receptor was identified in an adult in good health. The rearrangement joins TRBV7-9 to TRBJ1-2, with a possible D match to TRBD1 (5 bases). CDR3 sequence: CASSLVVRGDGYTF. CDR3 nucleotide sequence: TGTGCCAGCAGCTTAGTAGTGAGGGGAGATGGCTACACCTTC.